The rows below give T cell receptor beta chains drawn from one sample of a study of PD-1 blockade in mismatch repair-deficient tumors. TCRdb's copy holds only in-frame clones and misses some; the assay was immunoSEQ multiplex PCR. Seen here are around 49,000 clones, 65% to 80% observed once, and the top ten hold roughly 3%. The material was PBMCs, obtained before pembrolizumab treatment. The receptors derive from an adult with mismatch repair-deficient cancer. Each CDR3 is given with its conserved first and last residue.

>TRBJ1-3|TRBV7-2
CASSLRGGFSGNTIYF
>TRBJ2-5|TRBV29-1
CSVQQGGQETQYF
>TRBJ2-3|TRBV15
CATSSQGLVVDTQYF
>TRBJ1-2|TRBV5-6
CASSLGQTIYGYTF
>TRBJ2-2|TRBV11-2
CASGQWRGTGELFF
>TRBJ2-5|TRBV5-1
CASSRTGAGGETQYF
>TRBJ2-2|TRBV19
CASSISGGSGSSGELFF
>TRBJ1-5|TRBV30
CAWSVGNSNQPQHF
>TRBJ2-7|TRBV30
CAWRSERSYEQYF
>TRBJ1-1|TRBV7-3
CASSSRTMSGQMNTEAFF
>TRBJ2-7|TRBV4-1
CASSQVKLASSYEQYF
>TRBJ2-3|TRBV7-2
CASSLAARSHDTQYF
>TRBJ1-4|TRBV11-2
CASSLGDQGVLGIYEKLFF
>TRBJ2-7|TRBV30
CAWSVRDREPLF
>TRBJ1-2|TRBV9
CASSPSGTGGRGYTF
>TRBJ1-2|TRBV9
CASSVEMEGDRGHGYTF
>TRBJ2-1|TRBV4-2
CASSQSRTSGYSAEQFF
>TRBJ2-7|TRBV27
CASSLFPGVEQYF
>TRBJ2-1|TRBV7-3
CASGPLAGGVDEQFF
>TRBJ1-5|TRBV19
CASSIGGRPKQNQPQHF
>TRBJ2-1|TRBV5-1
CASSLDRSSSYNEQFF
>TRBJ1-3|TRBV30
CAWGRTTTHGNTIYF
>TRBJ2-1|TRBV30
CAWRGLSSYNEQFF
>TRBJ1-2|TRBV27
CASSLLGGDYGYTF
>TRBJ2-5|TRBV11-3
CASSLRSSGSTETQYF
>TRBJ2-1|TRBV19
CASSMDGTRRNEQFF
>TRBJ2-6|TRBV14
CASSPHVGANVLTF
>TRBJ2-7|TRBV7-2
CASSLERYEQYF
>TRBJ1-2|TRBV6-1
CASSRTGGMYGYTF
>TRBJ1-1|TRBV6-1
CASSSDRAGEAFF
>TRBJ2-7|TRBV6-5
CASSTPETGGNEQYF
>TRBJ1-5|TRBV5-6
CASSPDRGQPQHF
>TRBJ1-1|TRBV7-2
CASSLTGMNTEAFF
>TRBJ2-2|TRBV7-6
CASSSTSNGGELFF
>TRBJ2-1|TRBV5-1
CASRDTSGPYNEQFF
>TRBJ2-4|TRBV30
CAWRADSFKNIQYF
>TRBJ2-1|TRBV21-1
CASSKTHCSGSSYNEQFF
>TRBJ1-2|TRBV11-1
CASSGVSGYGYTF
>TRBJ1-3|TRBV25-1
CASSAGLLSGNTIYF
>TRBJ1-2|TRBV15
CATSGGQAYGYTF
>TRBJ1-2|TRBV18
CASSPDGAYGYTF
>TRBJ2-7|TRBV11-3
CASSLLGTSLYEQYF
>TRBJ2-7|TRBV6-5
CASRSLAGSYEQYF
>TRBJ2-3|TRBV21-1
CASSPWGGRTDTQYF
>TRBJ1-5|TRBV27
CASSPGTQNRHQPQHF
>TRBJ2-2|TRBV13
CASSLDRGKHRGAVF
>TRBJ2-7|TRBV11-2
CASSPPGQGSYEQYF
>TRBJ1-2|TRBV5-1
CASSLVAGNYGYTF
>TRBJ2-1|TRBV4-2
CASSQTGSYNEQFF
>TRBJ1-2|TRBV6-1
CASSEWQGDGYTF
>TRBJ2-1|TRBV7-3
CASSPGTNNEQFF